The 2 T cell receptor beta chains below were found in one sample sequenced in a study of T cell responses to AZD1222 COVID-19 vaccine. Sequenced by immunoSEQ multiplex PCR; TCRdb stores in-frame clones only, minus some. The sample contains about 68,000 clones, about four fifths of which appear only once. Here the sequenced sample was peripheral blood, taken on day 0 of AZD1222 vaccination. Receptors originate from an adult in good health.

This chain connects TRBV6-2 or TRBV6-3 to TRBJ1-2, with 7 bases matching TRBD1. Trimming took 2 bases from V and 2 from J; bases not matched to a gene: 2. The CDR3 totals 14 residues. Germline values: CDR1 MNHEY, CDR2 SVGEGT. The CDR3 DNA reads as TGTGCCAGCAGTTACGGGGGACAGAACTATGGCTACACCTTC. It yields the protein CASSYGGQNYGYTF.

This rearrangement joins TRBV12-3 or TRBV12-4 to TRBJ1-3; D is uncertain. V shed 5 bases and J shed 4 bases, with 3 bases lying between them. The CDR3 is made up of 11 amino acids. The CDR3: CASSSGNTIYF. Written as DNA, the CDR3 is TGTGCCAGCAGTAGCGGAAACACCATATATTTT.